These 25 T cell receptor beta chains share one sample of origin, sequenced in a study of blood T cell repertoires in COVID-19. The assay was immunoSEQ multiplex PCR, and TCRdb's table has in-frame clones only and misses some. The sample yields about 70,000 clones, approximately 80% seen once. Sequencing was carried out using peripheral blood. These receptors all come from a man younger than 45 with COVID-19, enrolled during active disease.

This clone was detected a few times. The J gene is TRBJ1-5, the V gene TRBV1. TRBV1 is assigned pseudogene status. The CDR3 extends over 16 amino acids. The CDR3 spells CTSSHRSGGRNQPQHF. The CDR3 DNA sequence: TGCACCAGCAGCCACAGATCCGGAGGAAGGAATCAGCCCCAGCATTTT.

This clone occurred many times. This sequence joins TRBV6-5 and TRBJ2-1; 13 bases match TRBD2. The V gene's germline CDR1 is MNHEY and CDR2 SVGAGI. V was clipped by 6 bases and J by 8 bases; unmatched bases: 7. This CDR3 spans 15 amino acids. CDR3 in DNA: TGTGCCAGCAGCCGGACTAGCGGGAGTGTCGATGAGCAGTTCTTC. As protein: CASSRTSGSVDEQFF.

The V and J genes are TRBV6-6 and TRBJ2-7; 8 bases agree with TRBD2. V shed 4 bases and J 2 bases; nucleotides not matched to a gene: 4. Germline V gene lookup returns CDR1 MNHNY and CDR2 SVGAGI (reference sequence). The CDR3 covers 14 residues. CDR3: CASSLREVPYEQYF. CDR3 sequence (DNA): TGTGCCAGCAGTTTGCGGGAGGTCCCCTACGAGCAGTACTTC.

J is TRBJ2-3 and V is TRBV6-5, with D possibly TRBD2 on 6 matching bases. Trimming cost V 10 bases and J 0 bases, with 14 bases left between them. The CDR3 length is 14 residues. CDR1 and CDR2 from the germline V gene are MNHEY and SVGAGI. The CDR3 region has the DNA TGTGCCACCCAGGGACTCTTGAGCACAGATACGCAGTATTTT. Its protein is CATQGLLSTDTQYF.

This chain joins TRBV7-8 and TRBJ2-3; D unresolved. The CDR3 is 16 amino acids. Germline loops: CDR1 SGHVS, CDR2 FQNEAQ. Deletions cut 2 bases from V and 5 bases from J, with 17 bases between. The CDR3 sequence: CASSLFSSHPGDTQYF. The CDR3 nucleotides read TGTGCCAGCAGCTTATTTTCTAGTCATCCGGGAGATACGCAGTATTTT.

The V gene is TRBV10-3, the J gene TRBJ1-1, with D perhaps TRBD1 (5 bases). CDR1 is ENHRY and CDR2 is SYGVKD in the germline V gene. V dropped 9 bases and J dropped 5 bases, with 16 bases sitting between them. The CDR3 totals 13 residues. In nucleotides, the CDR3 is TGTGCCATTAGGGCGGGGGTCCGGACTGAAGCTTTCTTT. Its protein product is CAIRAGVRTEAFF.

DNA of the CDR3: TGTGCCAGCAGCCCTCAGGGCGGAAAACTGTTTTTT. It yields the protein CASSPQGGKLFF. V and J are TRBV5-4 and TRBJ1-4; a possible D gene is TRBD1 (5 bases). V was trimmed by 4 bases and J by 10 bases, leaving 11 bases between them. Per germline, CDR1 SGHNT and CDR2 YYREEE (reference sequence). The CDR3 covers 12 residues.

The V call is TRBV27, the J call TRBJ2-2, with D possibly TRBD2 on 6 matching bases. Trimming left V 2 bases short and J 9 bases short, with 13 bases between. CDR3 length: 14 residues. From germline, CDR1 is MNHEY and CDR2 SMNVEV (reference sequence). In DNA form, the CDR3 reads TGTGCCAGCAGTTTACGGGGACTCAACCGGGAGCTGTTTTTT. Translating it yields CASSLRGLNRELFF.

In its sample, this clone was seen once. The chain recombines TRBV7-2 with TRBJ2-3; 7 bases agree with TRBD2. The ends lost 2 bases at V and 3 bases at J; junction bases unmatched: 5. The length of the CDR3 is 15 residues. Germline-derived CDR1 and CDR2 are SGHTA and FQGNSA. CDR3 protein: CASSLMGTITDTQYF. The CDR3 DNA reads TGTGCCAGCAGCTTAATGGGGACTATTACAGATACGCAGTATTTT.

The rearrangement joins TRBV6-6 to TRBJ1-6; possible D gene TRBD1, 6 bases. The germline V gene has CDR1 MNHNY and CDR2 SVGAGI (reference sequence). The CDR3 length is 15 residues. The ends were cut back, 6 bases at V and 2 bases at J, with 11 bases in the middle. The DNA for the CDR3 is TGTGCCAGCAGACAGGGAGAGACCTATAATTCACCCCTCCACTTT. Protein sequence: CASRQGETYNSPLHF.

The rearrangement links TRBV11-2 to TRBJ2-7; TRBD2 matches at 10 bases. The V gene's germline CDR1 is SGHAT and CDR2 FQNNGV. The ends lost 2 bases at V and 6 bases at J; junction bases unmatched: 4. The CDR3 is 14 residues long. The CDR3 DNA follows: TGTGCCAGCAGCTTACAGTGGACTAGCGGCGAGCAGTACTTC. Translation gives CASSLQWTSGEQYF.

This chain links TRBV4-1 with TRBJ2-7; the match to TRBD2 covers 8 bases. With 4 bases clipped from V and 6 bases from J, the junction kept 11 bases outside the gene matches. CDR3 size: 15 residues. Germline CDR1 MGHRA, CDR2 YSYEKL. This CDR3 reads CASSRGGAGEGEQYF. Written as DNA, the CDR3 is TGCGCCAGCAGCCGGGGAGGAGCGGGAGAGGGCGAGCAGTACTTC.

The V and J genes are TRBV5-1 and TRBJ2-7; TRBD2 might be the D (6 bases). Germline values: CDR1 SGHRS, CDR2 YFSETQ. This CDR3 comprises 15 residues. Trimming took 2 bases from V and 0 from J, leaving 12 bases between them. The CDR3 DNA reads TGCGCCAGCAGCTTATCGACCGGGAGCTCCTACGAGCAGTACTTC. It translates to CASSLSTGSSYEQYF.

The chain's CDR3 is CASSQSTGDSGNTIYF. The CDR3 DNA follows: TGCGCCAGCAGCCAATCGACAGGGGACTCTGGAAACACCATATATTTT. The chain uses TRBV5-1 and TRBJ1-3; 8 bases are a match to TRBD1. Germline V gene data show CDR1 as SGHRS and CDR2 as YFSETQ. CDR3 length: 16 amino acids. The junction had 6 bases not matched to a gene; V was cut back by 4 bases and J by 0 bases.

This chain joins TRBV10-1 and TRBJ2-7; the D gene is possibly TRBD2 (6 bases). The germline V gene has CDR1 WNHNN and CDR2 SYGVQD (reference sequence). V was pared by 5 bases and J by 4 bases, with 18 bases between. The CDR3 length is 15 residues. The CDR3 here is CASSPNSGGSYEQYF. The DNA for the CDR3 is TGCGCCAGCAGTCCTAACTCAGGAGGGTCGTACGAGCAGTACTTC.

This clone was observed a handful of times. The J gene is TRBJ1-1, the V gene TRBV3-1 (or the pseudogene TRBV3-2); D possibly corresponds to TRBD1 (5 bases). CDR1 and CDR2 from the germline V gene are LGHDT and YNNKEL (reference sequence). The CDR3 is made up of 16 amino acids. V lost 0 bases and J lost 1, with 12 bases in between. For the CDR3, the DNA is TGTGCCAGCAGCCAAGATGTAACAGGCTGGAACACTGAAGCTTTCTTT. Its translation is CASSQDVTGWNTEAFF.

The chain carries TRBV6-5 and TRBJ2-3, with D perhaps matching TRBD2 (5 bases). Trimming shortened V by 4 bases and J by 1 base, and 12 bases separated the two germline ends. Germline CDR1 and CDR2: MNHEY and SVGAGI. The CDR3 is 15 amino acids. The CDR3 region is CASSSEGIRTDTQYF. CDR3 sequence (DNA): TGTGCCAGCAGTTCCGAGGGAATACGCACAGATACGCAGTATTTT.

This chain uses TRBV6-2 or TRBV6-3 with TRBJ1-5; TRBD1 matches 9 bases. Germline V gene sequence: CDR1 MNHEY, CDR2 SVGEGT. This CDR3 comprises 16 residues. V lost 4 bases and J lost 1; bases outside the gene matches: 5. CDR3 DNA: TGTGCCAGCAGTTGGAGACAGGGGGGGAGCAATCAGCCCCAGCATTTT. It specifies CASSWRQGGSNQPQHF.

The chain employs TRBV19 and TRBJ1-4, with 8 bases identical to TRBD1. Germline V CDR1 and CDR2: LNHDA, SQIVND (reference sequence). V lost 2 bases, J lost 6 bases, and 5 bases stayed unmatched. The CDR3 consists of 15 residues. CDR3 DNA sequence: TGTGCCAGTAGTATACTCAGGGGGCGCGATGAAAAACTGTTTTTT. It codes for CASSILRGRDEKLFF.

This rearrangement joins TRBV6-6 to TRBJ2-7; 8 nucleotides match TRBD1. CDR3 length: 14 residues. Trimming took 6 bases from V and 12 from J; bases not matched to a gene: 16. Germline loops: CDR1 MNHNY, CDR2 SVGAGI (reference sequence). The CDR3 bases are TGTGCCAGCAGCCCACCGGGACAGGTGGGGTATGCGTACTTC. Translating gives CASSPPGQVGYAYF.

The CDR3 nucleotides are TGTGCCAGCAGCTCCCCAAGCGGGAACTACAATGAGCAGTTCTTC. This gives the protein CASSSPSGNYNEQFF. V usage is TRBV5-4 and J usage is TRBJ2-1; TRBD2 agrees at 7 bases. This CDR3 is 15 amino acids long. The germline CDR1 and CDR2 sequences are SGHNT and YYREEE (reference sequence). V trimming: 3 bases; J trimming: 3 bases; junction bases outside the gene matches: 6.

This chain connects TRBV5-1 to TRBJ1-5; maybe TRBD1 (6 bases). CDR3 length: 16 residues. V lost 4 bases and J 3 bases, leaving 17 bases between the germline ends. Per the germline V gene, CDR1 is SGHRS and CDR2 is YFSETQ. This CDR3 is CASSPRPGAINQPQHF. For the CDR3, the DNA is TGCGCCAGCAGCCCCCGTCCAGGGGCCATCAATCAGCCCCAGCATTTT. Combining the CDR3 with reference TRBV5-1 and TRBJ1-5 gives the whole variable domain KAGVTQTPRYLIKTRGQQVTLSCSPISGHRSVSWYQQTPGQGLQFLFEYFSETQRNKGNFPGRFSGRQFSNSRSEMNVSTLELGDSALYLCASSPRPGAINQPQHFGDGTRLSIL.

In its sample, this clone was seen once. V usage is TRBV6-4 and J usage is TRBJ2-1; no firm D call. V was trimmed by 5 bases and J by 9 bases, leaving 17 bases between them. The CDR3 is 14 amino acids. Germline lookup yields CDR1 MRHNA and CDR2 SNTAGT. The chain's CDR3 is CASSPLPYSGEQFF. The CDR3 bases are TGTGCCAGCAGTCCCCTCCCTTACTCCGGTGAGCAGTTCTTC.

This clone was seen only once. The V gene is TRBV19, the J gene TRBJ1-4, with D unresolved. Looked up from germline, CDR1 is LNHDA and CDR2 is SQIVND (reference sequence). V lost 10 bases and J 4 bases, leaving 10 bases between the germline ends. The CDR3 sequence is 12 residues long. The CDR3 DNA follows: TGTGCCACCAGCCGGAGTAATGAAAAACTGTTTTTT. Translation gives CATSRSNEKLFF.

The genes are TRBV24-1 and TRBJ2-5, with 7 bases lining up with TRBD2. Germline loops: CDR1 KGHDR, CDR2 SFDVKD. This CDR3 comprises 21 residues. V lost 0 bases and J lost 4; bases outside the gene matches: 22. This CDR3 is CATSDLTFVPGAGRIRETQYF. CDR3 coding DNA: TGTGCCACCAGTGATTTGACGTTTGTACCGGGAGCGGGGAGGATACGAGAGACCCAGTACTTC.